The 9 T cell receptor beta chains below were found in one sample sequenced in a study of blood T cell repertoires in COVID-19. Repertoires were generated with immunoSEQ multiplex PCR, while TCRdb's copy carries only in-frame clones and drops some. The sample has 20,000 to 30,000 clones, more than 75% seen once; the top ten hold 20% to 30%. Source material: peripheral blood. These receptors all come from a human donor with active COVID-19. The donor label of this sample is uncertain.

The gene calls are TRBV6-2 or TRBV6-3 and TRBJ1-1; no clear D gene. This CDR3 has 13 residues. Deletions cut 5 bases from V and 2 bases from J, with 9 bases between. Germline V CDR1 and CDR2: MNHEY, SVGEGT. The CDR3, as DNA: TGTGCCAGCAGTCCACATGTTAACACTGAAGCTTTCTTT. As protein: CASSPHVNTEAFF.

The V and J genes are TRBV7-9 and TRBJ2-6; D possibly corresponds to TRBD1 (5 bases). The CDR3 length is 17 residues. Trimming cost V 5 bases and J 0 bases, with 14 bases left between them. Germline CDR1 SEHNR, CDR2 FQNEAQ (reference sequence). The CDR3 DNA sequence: TGTGCCAGCAGCGCTTCTCTAGGGGTCTCTGGGGCCAACGTCCTGACTTTC. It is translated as CASSASLGVSGANVLTF. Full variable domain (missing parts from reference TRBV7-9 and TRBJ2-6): DTGVSQNPRHKITKRGQNVTFRCDPISEHNRLYWYRQTLGQGPEFLTYFQNEAQLEKSRLLSDRFSAERPKGSFSTLEIQRTEQGDSAMYLCASSASLGVSGANVLTFGAGSRLTVL.

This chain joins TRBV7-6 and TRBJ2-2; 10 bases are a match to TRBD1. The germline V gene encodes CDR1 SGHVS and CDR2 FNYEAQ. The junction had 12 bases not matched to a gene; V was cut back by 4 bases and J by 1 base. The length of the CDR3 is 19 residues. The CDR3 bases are TGTGCCAGCAGCTATGCCATTACCGGGACAGGGGAGAACACCGGGGAGCTGTTTTTT. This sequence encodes CASSYAITGTGENTGELFF.

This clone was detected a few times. CDR3 DNA sequence: TGTGCCAGCAGCTTAGTTTTGCGGGGGACCGGGGAGCTGTTTTTT. This sequence encodes CASSLVLRGTGELFF. The genes are TRBV7-2 and TRBJ2-2, with 7 bases identical to TRBD2. This CDR3 region has 15 residues. The trim removed 1 base at V and 5 bases at J, leaving 4 bases unmatched. The germline V gene has CDR1 SGHTA and CDR2 FQGNSA.

The CDR3 protein is CASSPRGPASSGNTIYF. The CDR3 region has the DNA TGTGCCAGCTCACCACGGGGGCCCGCGAGCTCTGGAAACACCATATATTTT. This chain joins TRBV18 and TRBJ1-3; D is perhaps TRBD1 (6 bases). Per germline, CDR1 KGHSH and CDR2 LQKENI. The ends were cut back, 1 base at V and 0 bases at J, with 13 bases in the middle. CDR3 length: 17 amino acids.

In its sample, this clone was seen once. The CDR3, as DNA: TGTGCCAGCAGCCAAGTGGGACTGGGCAATGAGCAGTTCTTC. It translates to CASSQVGLGNEQFF. The V and J genes are TRBV4-2 and TRBJ2-1, with D possibly matching TRBD2 (6 bases). Looked up from germline, CDR1 is LGHNA and CDR2 is YNFKEQ. With 1 base removed from V and 6 bases from J, the gap between germline ends came to 10 bases. This CDR3 has 14 amino acids.

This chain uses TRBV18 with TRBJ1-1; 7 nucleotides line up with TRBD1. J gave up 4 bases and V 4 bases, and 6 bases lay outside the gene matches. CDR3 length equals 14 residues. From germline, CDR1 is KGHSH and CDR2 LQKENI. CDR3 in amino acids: CASSLGRGSTEAFF. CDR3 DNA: TGTGCCAGCTCACTCGGCAGGGGGAGCACTGAAGCTTTCTTT.

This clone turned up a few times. This CDR3 reads CASSFGQGALSGYTF. DNA for the CDR3: TGTGCCAGCAGCTTTGGGCAGGGGGCGTTGAGTGGCTACACCTTC. The chain has TRBV11-2 and TRBJ1-2; TRBD1 matches 8 bases. Germline V gene lookup returns CDR1 SGHAT and CDR2 FQNNGV. With 3 bases clipped from V and 7 bases from J, the junction kept 10 bases outside the gene matches. The CDR3 is 15 residues long.

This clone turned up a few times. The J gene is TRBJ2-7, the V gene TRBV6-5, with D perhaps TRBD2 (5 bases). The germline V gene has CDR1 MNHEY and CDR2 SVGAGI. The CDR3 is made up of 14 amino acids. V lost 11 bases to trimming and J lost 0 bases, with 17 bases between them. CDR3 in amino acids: CAASPSATSYEQYF. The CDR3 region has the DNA TGTGCCGCTAGCCCCAGCGCGACCTCCTACGAGCAGTACTTC.